The sequence of this T cell receptor beta chain was determined in a study of cytomegalovirus exposure and HLA in healthy donors. In the case of this clone: The junction does not match germline at one end; this may be a read error.

There are 13 residues in the CDR3. Germline CDR1 and CDR2: SGHRS and YFSETQ. The primer mix had 60 Vbeta and 13 Jbeta primers. Here immunoSEQ multiplex PCR was the method, and the copy in TCRdb shows in-frame clones only, minus some. There are some 150,000 clones in the sample; approximately 82% occur only once, and 1.5% to 1.7% lies in the top ten. This sequence was found in a man aged 35-49 years in good health and CMV-seronegative. Sequenced: PBMCs. V gene TRBV5-1 combines with J gene TRBJ2-7; D is uncertain. CDR3 DNA: TGCGCCAGCAGCTTGGCGAGTGACGGCGGAGTAATTTTT. Its translation: CASSLASDGGVIF.